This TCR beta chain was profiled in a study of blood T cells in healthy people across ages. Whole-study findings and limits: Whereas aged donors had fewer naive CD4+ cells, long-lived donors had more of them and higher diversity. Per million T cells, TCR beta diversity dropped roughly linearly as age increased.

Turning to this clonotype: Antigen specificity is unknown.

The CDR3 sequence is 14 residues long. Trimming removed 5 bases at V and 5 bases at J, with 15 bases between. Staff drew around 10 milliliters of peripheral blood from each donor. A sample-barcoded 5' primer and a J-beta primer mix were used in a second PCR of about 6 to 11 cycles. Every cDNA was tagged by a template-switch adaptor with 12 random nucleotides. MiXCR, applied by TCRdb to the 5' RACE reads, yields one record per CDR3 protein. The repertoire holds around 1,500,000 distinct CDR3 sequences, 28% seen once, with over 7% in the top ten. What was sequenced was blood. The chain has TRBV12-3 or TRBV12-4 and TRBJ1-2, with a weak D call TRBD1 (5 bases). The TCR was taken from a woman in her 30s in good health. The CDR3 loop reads CASSQMGRGYGYTF. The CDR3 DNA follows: TGTGCCAGCAGTCAGATGGGGCGGGGGTATGGCTACACCTTC.